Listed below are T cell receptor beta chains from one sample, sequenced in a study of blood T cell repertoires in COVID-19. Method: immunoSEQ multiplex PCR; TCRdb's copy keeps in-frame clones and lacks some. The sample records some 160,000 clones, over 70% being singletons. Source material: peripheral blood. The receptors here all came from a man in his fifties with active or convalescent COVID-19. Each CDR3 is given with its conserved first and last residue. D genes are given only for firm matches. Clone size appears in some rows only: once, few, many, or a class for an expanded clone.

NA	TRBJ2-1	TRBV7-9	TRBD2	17	CASSLTGTSGKYNEQFF	TGTGCCAGCAGCTTAACCGGGACTAGCGGAAAGTACAATGAGCAGTTCTTC
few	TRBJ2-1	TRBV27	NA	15	CASSPRDLFYNEQFF	TGTGCCAGCAGTCCCCGGGACTTGTTCTACAATGAGCAGTTCTTC
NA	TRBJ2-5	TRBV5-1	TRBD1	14	CASRFDRGVETQYF	TGCGCCAGCCGCTTCGACAGGGGAGTAGAGACCCAGTACTTC
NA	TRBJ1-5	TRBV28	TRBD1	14	CASLGRQGWQPQHF	TGTGCCAGTCTTGGGAGACAGGGCTGGCAGCCCCAGCATTTT
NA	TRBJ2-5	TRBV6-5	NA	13	CASSTPVQETQYF	TGTGCCAGCAGTACTCCCGTCCAAGAGACCCAGTACTTC
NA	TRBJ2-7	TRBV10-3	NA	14	CAISGRRSSYEQYF	TGTGCCATCAGTGGGCGTAGGAGCTCCTACGAGCAGTACTTC
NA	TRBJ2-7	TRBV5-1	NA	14	CASRLDSPTYEQYF	TGCGCCAGCAGGTTGGACAGCCCTACCTACGAGCAGTACTTC
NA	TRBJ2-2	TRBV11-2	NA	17	CASSSSSGVIYTGELFF	TGTGCCAGCAGCTCATCGTCGGGGGTTATTTACACCGGGGAGCTGTTTTTT
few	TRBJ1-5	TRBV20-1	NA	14	CSASEGRSNQPQHF	TGCAGTGCTAGTGAGGGGCGGAGCAATCAGCCCCAGCATTTT
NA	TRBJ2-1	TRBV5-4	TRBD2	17	CAHSLGNLAGGPSEQFF	TGTGCCCACAGCTTGGGCAATCTAGCGGGAGGGCCAAGTGAGCAGTTCTTC
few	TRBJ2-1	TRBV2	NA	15	CASSLLGATYNEQFF	TGTGCCAGCAGCCTTCTAGGGGCCACCTACAATGAGCAGTTCTTC
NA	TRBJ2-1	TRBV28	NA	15	CASSPSNSLTNEQFF	TGTGCCAGCAGTCCCTCAAACTCGCTCACCAATGAGCAGTTCTTC
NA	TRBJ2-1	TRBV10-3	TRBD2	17	CAISELAGAHRDNEQFF	TGTGCCATCAGTGAACTAGCGGGAGCCCATCGAGACAATGAGCAGTTCTTC
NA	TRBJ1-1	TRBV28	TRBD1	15	CASSSLTGVGTEAFF	TGTGCCAGCAGTTCCCTCACAGGGGTGGGCACTGAAGCTTTCTTT
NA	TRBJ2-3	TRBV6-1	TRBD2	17	CASSASGTTTSTDTQYF	TGTGCCAGCAGTGCCTCCGGGACTACCACTAGCACAGATACGCAGTATTTT
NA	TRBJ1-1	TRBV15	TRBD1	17	CATSGQGARGWNTEAFF	TGTGCCACCAGCGGTCAGGGGGCCAGAGGATGGAACACTGAAGCTTTCTTT
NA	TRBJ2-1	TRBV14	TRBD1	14	CASSRGTGYNEQFF	TGTGCCAGCAGCCGGGGGACAGGTTACAATGAGCAGTTCTTC
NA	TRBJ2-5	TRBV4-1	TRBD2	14	CASSLTSGGETQYF	TGCGCCAGCAGCCTGACTAGCGGCGGAGAGACCCAGTACTTC
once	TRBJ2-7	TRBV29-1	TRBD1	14	CSVGGQLSSYEQYF	TGCAGCGTTGGGGGACAGCTAAGCTCCTACGAGCAGTACTTC
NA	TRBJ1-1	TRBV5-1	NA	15	CASSPRQSGNTEAFF	TGCGCCAGCAGCCCTAGACAGTCGGGGAACACTGAAGCTTTCTTT
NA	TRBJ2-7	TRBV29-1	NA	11	CSGGSLYEQYF	TGCAGCGGGGGATCCCTCTACGAGCAGTACTTC
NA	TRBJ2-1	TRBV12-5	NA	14	CASGYEGRNNEQFF	TGTGCTAGTGGTTACGAGGGCAGGAACAATGAGCAGTTCTTC
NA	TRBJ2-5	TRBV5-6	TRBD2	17	CASSQGTSGRPGETQYF	TGTGCCAGCAGTCAAGGGACTAGCGGGAGGCCGGGAGAGACCCAGTACTTC
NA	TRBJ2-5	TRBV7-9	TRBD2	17	CASSGPGLAGGPETQYF	TGTGCCAGCAGCGGACCGGGACTAGCGGGAGGGCCAGAGACCCAGTACTTC
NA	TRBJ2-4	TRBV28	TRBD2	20	CASSLGLAGGFILAKNIQYF	TGTGCCAGCAGTTTAGGGCTAGCGGGAGGATTCATTCTAGCCAAAAACATTCAGTACTTC
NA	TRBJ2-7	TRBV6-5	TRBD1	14	CASSYRQGLIEQYF	TGTGCCAGCAGTTACAGACAGGGGTTAATTGAGCAGTACTTC
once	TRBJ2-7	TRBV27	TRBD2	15	CASSLALSGSYEQYF	TGTGCCAGCAGCTTAGCCCTTAGCGGGAGCTACGAGCAGTACTTC
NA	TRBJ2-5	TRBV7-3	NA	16	CASSFLKRGAQGAQYF	TGTGCCAGCAGCTTCTTGAAACGCGGGGCCCAAGGGGCCCAGTACTTC
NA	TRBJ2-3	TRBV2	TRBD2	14	CASWTSGGADTQYF	TGTGCCAGCTGGACTAGCGGGGGCGCAGATACGCAGTATTTT
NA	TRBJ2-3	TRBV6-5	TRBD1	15	CASRQGQGRTDTQYF	TGTGCCAGCAGACAGGGACAGGGGCGCACAGATACGCAGTATTTT
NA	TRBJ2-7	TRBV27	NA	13	CASSYREGGRQYF	TGTGCCAGCAGTTACAGGGAAGGGGGTAGGCAGTACTTC
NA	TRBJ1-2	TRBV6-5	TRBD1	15	CASSRDSVDPYGYTF	TGTGCCAGCAGCCGGGACAGTGTCGATCCCTATGGCTACACCTTC
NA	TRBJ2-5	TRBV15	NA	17	CATSMGEGGGGQETQYF	TGTGCCACCAGTATGGGGGAAGGGGGCGGAGGGCAAGAGACCCAGTACTTC
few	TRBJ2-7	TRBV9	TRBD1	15	CASSVGVQGAYEQYF	TGTGCCAGCAGCGTAGGTGTCCAGGGGGCCTACGAGCAGTACTTC
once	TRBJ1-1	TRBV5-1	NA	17	CASSFLSVGAMNTEAFF	TGCGCCAGCAGCTTCCTTTCGGTTGGGGCTATGAACACTGAAGCTTTCTTT
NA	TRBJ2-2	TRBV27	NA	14	CASRLIGVPGELFF	TGTGCCAGCAGGCTTATCGGGGTTCCCGGGGAGCTGTTTTTT
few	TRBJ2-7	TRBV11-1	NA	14	CASSLRGNYYEQYF	TGTGCCAGCAGCCTCCGGGGTAACTACTACGAGCAGTACTTC
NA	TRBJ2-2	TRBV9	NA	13	CASTLDRTGELFF	TGTGCCAGCACCCTCGACAGGACCGGGGAGCTGTTTTTT
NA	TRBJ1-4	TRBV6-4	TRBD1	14	CASSDSRTGEKLFF	TGTGCCAGCAGTGACTCTAGGACAGGTGAAAAACTGTTTTTT
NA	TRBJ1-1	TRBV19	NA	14	CASSGRGGITEAFF	TGTGCCAGTAGTGGTAGGGGCGGAATTACTGAAGCTTTCTTT
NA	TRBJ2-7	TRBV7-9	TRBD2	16	CASSKWTSGRFDEQYF	TGTGCCAGCAGCAAATGGACTAGCGGGAGGTTCGACGAGCAGTACTTC
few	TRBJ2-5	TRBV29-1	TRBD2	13	CSVEGTRGETQYF	TGCAGCGTTGAAGGGACTAGAGGGGAGACCCAGTACTTC
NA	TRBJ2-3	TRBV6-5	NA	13	CASSTGTLDTQYF	TGTGCCAGCAGTACCGGGACACTCGATACGCAGTATTTT
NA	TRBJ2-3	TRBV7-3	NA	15	CASSLMPTSTDTQYF	TGTGCCAGCAGCTTAATGCCGACTAGCACAGATACGCAGTATTTT
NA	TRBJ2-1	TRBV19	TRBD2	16	CASSPQGLAGNNEQFF	TGTGCCAGTAGTCCCCAGGGACTAGCGGGGAACAATGAGCAGTTCTTC
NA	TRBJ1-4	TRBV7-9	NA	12	CASSAGGGDLFF	TGTGCCAGCAGCGCCGGCGGGGGTGATCTGTTTTTT
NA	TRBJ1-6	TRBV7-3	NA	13	CASSQGNNSPLHF	TGTGCCAGCAGCCAGGGGAATAATTCACCCCTCCACTTT
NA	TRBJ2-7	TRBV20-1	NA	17	CSASRRGIASVSYEQYF	TGCAGTGCTAGTAGGCGGGGAATAGCCTCAGTCTCCTACGAGCAGTACTTC
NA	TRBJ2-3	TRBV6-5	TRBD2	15	CASRLAGGVIDTQYF	TGTGCCAGCAGACTAGCGGGAGGCGTGATAGATACGCAGTATTTT
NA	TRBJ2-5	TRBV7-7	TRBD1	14	CASSLQGKVETQYF	TGTGCTAGCAGCTTACAGGGGAAGGTGGAGACCCAGTACTTC
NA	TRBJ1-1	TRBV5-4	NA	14	CASSPPDRNTEAFF	TGTGCCAGCAGCCCGCCGGACAGGAACACTGAAGCTTTCTTT
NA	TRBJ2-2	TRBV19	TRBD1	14	CATQDRVNTGELFF	TGTGCCACCCAGGACAGGGTGAACACCGGGGAGCTGTTTTTT
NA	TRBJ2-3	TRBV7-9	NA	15	CASSLDFTSTDTQYF	TGTGCCAGCAGCTTAGATTTTACTAGCACAGATACGCAGTATTTT
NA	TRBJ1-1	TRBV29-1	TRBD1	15	CSVVTQGAKTTEAFF	TGCAGCGTCGTAACACAGGGGGCTAAGACCACTGAAGCTTTCTTT
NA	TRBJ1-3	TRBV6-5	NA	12	CAGAGNGNTIYF	TGTGCCGGCGCAGGGAACGGAAACACCATATATTTT
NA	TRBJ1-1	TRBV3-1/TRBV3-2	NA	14	CASSQTVVYTEAFF	TGTGCCAGCAGCCAAACTGTAGTATACACTGAAGCTTTCTTT